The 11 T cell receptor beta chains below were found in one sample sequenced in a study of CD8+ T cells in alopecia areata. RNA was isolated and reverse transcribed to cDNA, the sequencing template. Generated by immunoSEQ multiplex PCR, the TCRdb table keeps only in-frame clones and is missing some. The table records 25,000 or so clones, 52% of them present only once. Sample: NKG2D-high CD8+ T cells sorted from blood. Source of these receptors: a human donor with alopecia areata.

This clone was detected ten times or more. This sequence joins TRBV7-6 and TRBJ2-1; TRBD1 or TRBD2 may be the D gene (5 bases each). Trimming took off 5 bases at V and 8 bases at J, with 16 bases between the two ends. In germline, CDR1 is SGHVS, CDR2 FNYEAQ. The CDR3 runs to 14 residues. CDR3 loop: CASSPTGTDYEQFF. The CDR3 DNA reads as TGTGCCAGCAGCCCGACCGGGACGGATTATGAGCAGTTCTTC.

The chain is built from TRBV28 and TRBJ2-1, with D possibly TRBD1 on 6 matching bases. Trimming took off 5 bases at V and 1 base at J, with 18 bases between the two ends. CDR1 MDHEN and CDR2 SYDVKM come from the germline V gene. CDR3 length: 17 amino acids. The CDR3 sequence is CASSTGMSRESYNEQFF. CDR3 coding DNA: TGTGCCAGCAGTACAGGGATGAGTCGGGAATCCTACAATGAGCAGTTCTTC.

In DNA form, the CDR3 reads TGTGCCAGCAGCGTAGGACTCAGTGTGGCTAGCTTAAATGAGCAGTTCTTC. Protein: CASSVGLSVASLNEQFF. The rearrangement links TRBV9 to TRBJ2-1; D perhaps matches TRBD2 (5 bases). Trimming cost V 0 bases and J 7 bases, with 20 bases left between them. Germline values: CDR1 SGDLS, CDR2 YYNGEE. The CDR3 has 17 residues.

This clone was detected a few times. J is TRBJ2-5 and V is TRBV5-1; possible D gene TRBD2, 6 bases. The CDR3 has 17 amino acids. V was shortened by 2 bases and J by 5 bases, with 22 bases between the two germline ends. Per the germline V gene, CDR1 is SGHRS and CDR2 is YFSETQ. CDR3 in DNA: TGCGCCAGCAGCTTTCGTTTGGGGGGAAACGACGGGGAGACCCAGTACTTC. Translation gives CASSFRLGGNDGETQYF.

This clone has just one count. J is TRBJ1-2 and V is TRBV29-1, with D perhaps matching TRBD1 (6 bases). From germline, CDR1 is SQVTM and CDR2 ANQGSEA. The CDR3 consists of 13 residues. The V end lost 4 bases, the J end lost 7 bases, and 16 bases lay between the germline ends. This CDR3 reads CSVATPTGSGYTF. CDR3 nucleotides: TGCAGCGTTGCCACTCCAACAGGGTCTGGCTACACCTTC.

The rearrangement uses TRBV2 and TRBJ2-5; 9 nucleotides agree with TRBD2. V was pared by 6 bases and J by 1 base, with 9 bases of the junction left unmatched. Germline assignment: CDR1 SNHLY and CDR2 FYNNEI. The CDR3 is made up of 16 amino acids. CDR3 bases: TGTGCCAGCAGCCGCGGGAGCGGGAGGTTCCAAGAGACCCAGTACTTC. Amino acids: CASSRGSGRFQETQYF.

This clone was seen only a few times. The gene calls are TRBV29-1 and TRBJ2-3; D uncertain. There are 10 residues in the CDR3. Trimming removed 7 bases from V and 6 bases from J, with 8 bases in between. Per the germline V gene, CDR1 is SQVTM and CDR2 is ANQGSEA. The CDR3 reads CSANFDTQYF. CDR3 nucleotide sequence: TGCAGCGCCAACTTCGATACGCAGTATTTT.

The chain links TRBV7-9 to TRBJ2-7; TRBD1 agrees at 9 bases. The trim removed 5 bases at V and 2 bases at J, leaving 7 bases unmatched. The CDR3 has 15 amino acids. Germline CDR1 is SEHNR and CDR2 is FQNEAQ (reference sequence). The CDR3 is CASSDRDRAPYEQYF. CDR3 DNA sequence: TGTGCCAGCAGCGACCGGGACAGGGCCCCCTACGAGCAGTACTTC.

Written as DNA, the CDR3 is TGTGCCAGCAGCGACCGCACTAGCTTCTTCGGGGAGCTGTTTTTT. This codes for CASSDRTSFFGELFF. V gene TRBV5-4 combines with J gene TRBJ2-2; a weak D match, TRBD2 (6 bases). From germline, CDR1 is SGHNT and CDR2 YYREEE (reference sequence). The CDR3 totals 15 residues. V dropped 4 bases and J dropped 7 bases, with 17 bases sitting between them.

CDR3 nucleotide sequence: TGTGCTAGTGGTTTGAATTTAGGGACAGATACGCAGTATTTT. This codes for CASGLNLGTDTQYF. The V call is TRBV12-5, the J call TRBJ2-3, with unresolved D. Germline V gene sequence: CDR1 LGHNT, CDR2 FRNRAP. The CDR3 spans 14 residues. V shed 2 bases and J shed 3 bases, with 9 bases lying between them.

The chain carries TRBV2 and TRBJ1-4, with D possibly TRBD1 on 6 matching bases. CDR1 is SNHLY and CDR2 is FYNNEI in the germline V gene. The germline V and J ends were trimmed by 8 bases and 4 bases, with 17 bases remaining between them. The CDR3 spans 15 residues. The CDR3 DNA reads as TGTGCCAGCCAGGGGTCGACGAGTGATAATGAAAAACTGTTTTTT. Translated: CASQGSTSDNEKLFF.